One and the same sample provided the 21 T cell receptor beta chains below, sequenced in a study of CD8 T cells in Susac syndrome. Random hexamers primed reverse transcription of roughly 0.5 to 1 ug RNA. TCRdb fed the immunoSEQ multiplex PCR reads into MiXCR, producing one record per CDR3 protein. Of about 200,000 distinct CDR3 sequences listed, about 95% are singletons. The sequenced material came from CD4+ T cells from PBMCs. The receptors shown here come from a human donor with multiple sclerosis.

The rearrangement joins TRBV25-1 to TRBJ1-1; no firm D call. Germline V gives CDR1 MGHDK, CDR2 SYGVNS. The CDR3 totals 13 residues. V gave up 0 bases and J gave up 2 bases, with 4 bases separating them. CDR3 DNA: TGTGCCAGCAGTGAATACCCTAACACTGAAGCTTTCTTT. Encoded protein: CASSEYPNTEAFF. The full variable domain, its missing parts supplied by reference TRBV25-1 and TRBJ1-1, is EADIYQTPRYLVIGTGKKITLECSQTMGHDKMYWYQQDPGMELHLIHYSYGVNSTEKGDLSSESTVSRIRTEHFPLTLESARPSHTSQYLCASSEYPNTEAFFGQGTRLTVV.

The rearrangement links TRBV5-1 to TRBJ2-3, with D uncertain. Trimming stripped 4 bases from V and 1 base from J, with 10 bases between. Looked up from germline, CDR1 is SGHRS and CDR2 is YFSETQ. CDR3 length: 14 amino acids. The DNA for the CDR3 is TGCGCCAGCAGCGCCCGATACGGCACAGATACGCAGTATTTT. Translated, it gives CASSARYGTDTQYF.

This chain joins TRBV20-1 and TRBJ2-5; 10 nucleotides align to TRBD2. Germline-derived CDR1 and CDR2 are DFQATT and SNEGSKA (reference sequence). The CDR3 is made up of 17 amino acids. With 3 bases clipped from V and 5 bases from J, the junction kept 15 bases outside the gene matches. The CDR3 DNA is TGCAGTGCTAGTCTCGGGGCTAGCGGGGGCTTCGGGGAGACCCAGTACTTC. Protein product: CSASLGASGGFGETQYF.

The gene calls are TRBV6-5 and TRBJ2-5; the D gene is possibly TRBD2 (6 bases). Germline CDR1 is MNHEY and CDR2 is SVGAGI. The CDR3 contains 14 residues. Between the trimmed V and J ends, which lost 5 bases and 6 bases, there was a span of 16 bases. The DNA of the CDR3 is TGTGCCAGCAGTCCCTCTAGCGTCGCAAAGACCCAGTACTTC. Amino acid sequence: CASSPSSVAKTQYF.

This clonotype was detected once. The V gene is TRBV20-1, the J gene TRBJ1-2; 7 bases align to TRBD1. CDR1 is DFQATT, CDR2 SNEGSKA, per germline (reference sequence). The CDR3 runs to 13 residues. J gave up 1 base and V 4 bases, and 3 bases lay outside the gene matches. The CDR3 DNA reads as TGCAGTGCTACACAGGGGTTTAACTATGGCTACACCTTC. Protein sequence: CSATQGFNYGYTF.

V is TRBV15 and J is TRBJ1-1; no reliable D call. CDR3 length equals 15 residues. Between the trimmed V and J ends, which lost 0 bases and 0 bases, there was a span of 8 bases. Germline CDR1 and CDR2: LNHNV and YYDKDF (reference sequence). CDR3 region: CATSRDRRMNTEAFF. The CDR3 DNA sequence: TGTGCCACCAGCAGAGATCGGCGTATGAACACTGAAGCTTTCTTT.

The chain employs TRBV12-3 or TRBV12-4 and TRBJ2-4; D is possibly TRBD1 (6 bases). This CDR3 comprises 13 residues. With 2 bases removed from V and 7 bases from J, the gap between germline ends came to 9 bases. The CDR3 loop reads CASSLSDRNIQYF. As DNA, the CDR3 is TGTGCCAGCAGTTTAAGCGACAGGAACATTCAGTACTTC.

The J gene is TRBJ1-1, the V gene TRBV6-6, with TRBD1 identical over 9 bases. Germline V CDR1 and CDR2: MNHNY, SVGAGI (reference sequence). The CDR3 length is 15 residues. The V segment lost 3 bases and the J segment 4 bases; nucleotides outside the gene matches: 6. Written as DNA, the CDR3 is TGTGCCAGCAGTTATGGGACAGGGCAGGGCACTGAAGCTTTCTTT. Translated, it gives CASSYGTGQGTEAFF.

The CDR3 coding sequence is TGTGCCAGCAGCCAAGGACAGGGGAGTTACACTGAAGCTTTCTTT. Amino acids: CASSQGQGSYTEAFF. The chain has TRBV3-1 and TRBJ1-1; 8 bases are a match to TRBD1. After removal of 1 base from V and 3 bases from J, the junction contained 4 bases not matched to a gene. The germline V gene encodes CDR1 LGHDT and CDR2 YNNKEL (reference sequence). This CDR3 comprises 15 residues.

The chain is built from TRBV7-6 and TRBJ2-3; 8 bases are shared with TRBD1. CDR1 is SGHVS, CDR2 FNYEAQ, per germline. The trim removed 3 bases at V and 4 bases at J, leaving 3 bases unmatched. This CDR3 spans 14 amino acids. Here the CDR3 reads CASSLAQGADTQYF. The CDR3 DNA reads as TGTGCCAGCAGCTTGGCACAGGGGGCAGATACGCAGTATTTT.

There are a few counts of this clonotype. V gene TRBV14 combines with J gene TRBJ1-5; perhaps TRBD1 as D (6 bases). CDR1 is SGHDN and CDR2 is FVKESK in the germline V gene. The CDR3 loop spans 14 amino acids. V lost 4 bases, J lost 4 bases, and 11 bases lay in between. CDR3 amino acids: CASSPTGINQPQHF. The DNA for the CDR3 is TGTGCCAGCAGCCCGACAGGAATAAATCAGCCCCAGCATTTT.

The J gene is TRBJ1-2, the V gene TRBV19; D is possibly TRBD1 (5 bases). The V gene's germline CDR1 is LNHDA and CDR2 SQIVND (reference sequence). V dropped 3 bases and J dropped 4 bases, with 18 bases sitting between them. The CDR3 sequence is 16 residues long. Written as DNA, the CDR3 is TGTGCCAGTAGTATCCCAAAAACTACAGGTTTCTATGGCTACACCTTC. Amino acid sequence: CASSIPKTTGFYGYTF.

V is TRBV20-1 and J is TRBJ2-3; tentatively, D is TRBD2 (5 bases). CDR3 length: 11 residues. The V end lost 1 base, the J end lost 9 bases, and 8 bases lay between the germline ends. Germline V gene sequence: CDR1 DFQATT, CDR2 SNEGSKA (reference sequence). CDR3 bases: TGCAGTGCTAGAGCTGGAGGCACGCAGTATTTT. It yields the protein CSARAGGTQYF.

This chain connects TRBV5-1 to TRBJ2-5; 13 bases are shared with TRBD2. Looked up from germline, CDR1 is SGHRS and CDR2 is YFSETQ. With 4 bases clipped from V and 2 bases from J, the junction kept 8 bases outside the gene matches. The CDR3 is 17 residues long. The CDR3 DNA is TGCGCCAGCAGCCCTGGACTAGCGGGGGACCTACAAGAGACCCAGTACTTC. It specifies CASSPGLAGDLQETQYF. Combining the CDR3 with reference TRBV5-1 and TRBJ2-5 gives the whole variable domain KAGVTQTPRYLIKTRGQQVTLSCSPISGHRSVSWYQQTPGQGLQFLFEYFSETQRNKGNFPGRFSGRQFSNSRSEMNVSTLELGDSALYLCASSPGLAGDLQETQYFGPGTRLLVL.

The chain links TRBV9 to TRBJ1-2; tentatively, D is TRBD1 (6 bases). The germline CDR1 and CDR2 sequences are SGDLS and YYNGEE. This CDR3 has 14 amino acids. V lost 6 bases to trimming and J lost 2 bases, with 14 bases between them. This chain's CDR3 is CASTSGGPNYGYTF. DNA for the CDR3: TGTGCCAGCACCTCTGGGGGGCCGAACTATGGCTACACCTTC.

The chain links TRBV29-1 to TRBJ2-7; TRBD1 matches at 7 bases. The V gene end was trimmed by 1 base and the J gene end by 5 bases; junction bases not matched to a gene: 5. Germline-derived CDR1 and CDR2 are SQVTM and ANQGSEA. This CDR3 spans 13 amino acids. CDR3 bases: TGCAGCGTTGAAGGGGAAGGGGGCGACGAGCAGTACTTC. Its protein is CSVEGEGGDEQYF.

This rearrangement joins TRBV5-4 to TRBJ2-6, with unresolved D. Looked up from germline, CDR1 is SGHNT and CDR2 is YYREEE (reference sequence). Trimming left V 6 bases short and J 5 bases short, with 12 bases between. The CDR3 covers 14 residues. The CDR3 DNA reads TGTGCCAGCAAGGTAGACGGACGGGCCAACGTCCTGACTTTC. It yields the protein CASKVDGRANVLTF.

The rearrangement uses TRBV19 and TRBJ2-7; 12 bases are shared with TRBD1. Germline V gene data show CDR1 as LNHDA and CDR2 as SQIVND (reference sequence). V lost 9 bases to trimming and J lost 2 bases; unmatched junction nucleotides: 2. The CDR3 has 13 amino acids. The CDR3 nucleotides are TGTGCCAGCCGGGACAGGGGGCCCTACGAGCAGTACTTC. It yields the protein CASRDRGPYEQYF.

This sequence joins TRBV30 and TRBJ2-6, with TRBD1 matching 7 bases. CDR1 GTSNPN and CDR2 SVGIG come from the germline V gene (reference sequence). The J segment lost 2 bases and the V segment lost 2 bases, leaving 12 bases of the junction unmatched. This CDR3 is built from 18 residues. The CDR3 sequence is CAWSPFGQVAPGANVLTF. The CDR3 DNA sequence: TGTGCCTGGAGTCCCTTCGGACAGGTAGCTCCTGGGGCCAACGTCCTGACTTTC.

The chain employs TRBV25-1 and TRBJ2-3; unclear D gene. CDR1 and CDR2 (germline): MGHDK, SYGVNS. This CDR3 contains 16 residues. Trimming stripped 4 bases from V and 2 bases from J, with 16 bases between. The CDR3, as DNA: TGTGCCAGCAGTGCGACGAGGAGTGTAATCACAGATACGCAGTATTTT. Its protein product is CASSATRSVITDTQYF.

CDR3 loop: CASSLYFPSGAVNTEAFF. In DNA, the CDR3 is TGTGCCAGCAGTTTATATTTTCCCTCAGGAGCGGTGAACACTGAAGCTTTCTTT. The chain carries TRBV27 and TRBJ1-1; D is uncertain. V lost 1 base and J 0 bases, leaving 18 bases between the germline ends. Germline V CDR1 and CDR2: MNHEY, SMNVEV (reference sequence). This CDR3 spans 18 amino acids.